The following is a TCR beta chain sequence with its context. No antigen is known for it. This specimen belongs to a study of T cell responses to AZD1222 COVID-19 vaccine. V lost 7 bases, J lost 0 bases, and 5 bases stayed unmatched. The germline V gene encodes CDR1 ENHRY and CDR2 SYGVKD. The CDR3 totals 16 residues. Data came from immunoSEQ multiplex PCR; TCRdb stores just in-frame clones and leaves some out. The data hold 100,000 to 150,000 clones, with approximately 87% observed a single time. The study, taken as a whole, reports: Increased Spike-specific TCR breadth and depth were observed after two AZD1222 doses. Spike-wide coverage was observed for vaccine-associated CD4 TCRs, with dominant responses at 160-218 and 743-854.

The TCR was taken from an adult in good health. The V and J genes are TRBV10-3 and TRBJ2-6; 8 positions match TRBD1. This material consisted of peripheral blood, taken on day 0 of AZD1222 vaccination. The CDR3 sequence: CAIKGQVDSGANVLTF. In DNA form, the CDR3 reads TGTGCCATCAAGGGACAGGTGGACTCTGGGGCCAACGTCCTGACTTTC.